The rows below give T cell receptor beta chains drawn from one sample of a study of cytomegalovirus exposure and HLA in healthy donors. Assay: immunoSEQ multiplex PCR; the TCRdb copy retains only in-frame clones and omits some. The table records about 160,000 clones, about two thirds of them present only once. Sequenced: PBMCs. The receptors shown here come from a woman in her 30s in good health and CMV-seronegative. Both conserved end residues are part of each CDR3. Fields, in order: D gene, V gene, clone size, J gene, CDR3 protein, CDR3 DNA. A D gene is named only where the DNA matches it firmly. Clone size is shown for a subset of rows, as once, few, many or a class of expanded clone.

D gene: .
V gene: TRBV19
clone size: .
J gene: TRBJ2-5
CDR3 protein: CASSIGRRETQYF
CDR3 DNA: TGTGCCAGTAGTATAGGCAGGAGGGAGACCCAGTACTTC

D gene: TRBD1
V gene: TRBV5-1
clone size: .
J gene: TRBJ2-3
CDR3 protein: CASSLFGDRPTDTQYF
CDR3 DNA: TGCGCCAGCAGCTTGTTCGGGGACAGACCCACAGATACGCAGTATTTT

D gene: .
V gene: TRBV16
clone size: .
J gene: TRBJ2-4
CDR3 protein: CASSQSTAKNIQYF
CDR3 DNA: TGTGCCAGCAGCCAAAGCACAGCCAAAAACATTCAGTACTTC

D gene: .
V gene: TRBV9
clone size: .
J gene: TRBJ2-5
CDR3 protein: CASSVNSGSQETQYF
CDR3 DNA: TGTGCCAGCAGCGTAAATAGCGGAAGCCAAGAGACCCAGTACTTC

D gene: TRBD1
V gene: TRBV4-3
clone size: few
J gene: TRBJ2-1
CDR3 protein: CASSQDRGGDENEQFF
CDR3 DNA: TGCGCCAGCAGCCAAGATCGAGGGGGCGACGAGAATGAGCAGTTCTTC

D gene: .
V gene: TRBV4-1
clone size: .
J gene: TRBJ2-7
CDR3 protein: CASSLVGSLREQYF
CDR3 DNA: TGCGCCAGCAGCCTGGTGGGCTCTTTAAGGGAGCAGTACTTC

D gene: .
V gene: TRBV6-5
clone size: few
J gene: TRBJ2-3
CDR3 protein: CASSTYDTQYF
CDR3 DNA: TGTGCCAGCAGCACCTACGATACGCAGTATTTT

D gene: .
V gene: TRBV4-1
clone size: .
J gene: TRBJ1-3
CDR3 protein: CASSQRQASSGNTIYF
CDR3 DNA: TGCGCCAGCAGCCAGCGACAGGCCAGCTCTGGAAACACCATATATTTT

D gene: TRBD2
V gene: TRBV5-1
clone size: .
J gene: TRBJ2-7
CDR3 protein: CASSPSGRMGYEQYF
CDR3 DNA: TGCGCCAGCAGCCCTAGCGGGAGGATGGGCTACGAGCAGTACTTC

D gene: .
V gene: TRBV4-2
clone size: .
J gene: TRBJ2-1
CDR3 protein: CASSHRGSWEDEQFF
CDR3 DNA: TGTGCCAGCAGCCATCGGGGGTCTTGGGAGGACGAGCAGTTCTTC

D gene: .
V gene: TRBV13
clone size: .
J gene: TRBJ1-4
CDR3 protein: CASSSRDLNEKLFF
CDR3 DNA: TGTGCCAGCAGTTCCCGGGACTTAAATGAAAAACTGTTTTTT

D gene: .
V gene: TRBV13
clone size: .
J gene: TRBJ2-3
CDR3 protein: CASSLGQGVDTQYF
CDR3 DNA: TGTGCCAGCAGCTTAGGGCAGGGCGTCGATACGCAGTATTTT

D gene: .
V gene: TRBV30
clone size: .
J gene: TRBJ1-4
CDR3 protein: CAWSTTALGVFF
CDR3 DNA: TGTGCCTGGAGTACCACCGCACTCGGAGTGTTTTTT

D gene: .
V gene: TRBV7-9
clone size: once
J gene: TRBJ2-5
CDR3 protein: CASSLQGIEETQYF
CDR3 DNA: TGTGCCAGCAGCCTACAGGGTATAGAGGAGACCCAGTACTTC

D gene: TRBD1
V gene: TRBV7-6
clone size: .
J gene: TRBJ2-1
CDR3 protein: CASSLGTDNEQFF
CDR3 DNA: TGTGCCAGCAGCCTAGGGACAGACAATGAGCAGTTCTTC

D gene: TRBD2
V gene: TRBV6-1
clone size: few
J gene: TRBJ2-1
CDR3 protein: CASSARGLAPHEQFF
CDR3 DNA: TGTGCCAGCAGCGCTAGGGGACTAGCGCCGCATGAGCAGTTCTTC

D gene: TRBD1
V gene: TRBV28
clone size: .
J gene: TRBJ2-7
CDR3 protein: CASIRTGDNEQYF
CDR3 DNA: TGTGCCAGCATTAGGACAGGGGATAACGAGCAGTACTTC

D gene: .
V gene: TRBV7-3
clone size: .
J gene: TRBJ2-3
CDR3 protein: CASSPGELKPDTQYF
CDR3 DNA: TGTGCCAGCAGCCCGGGGGAGCTTAAGCCGGATACGCAGTATTTT

D gene: TRBD1
V gene: TRBV23-1
clone size: .
J gene: TRBJ2-2
CDR3 protein: CASGFPGQFSGLFF
CDR3 DNA: TGCGCCAGCGGCTTTCCGGGACAGTTTTCAGGGCTGTTTTTT